These 8 T cell receptor beta chains share one sample of origin, sequenced in a study of shared clonotypes between healthy human individuals. Naive CD8 cells lacked CD45RO, underwent positive selection for CCR7 and left out terminally differentiated effector memory CD45RA+ cells. The protocol was immunoSEQ multiplex PCR, while the TCRdb copy is restricted to in-frame clones and leaves out a portion. The data hold about 2 million clones, with just under 95% observed a single time. Sequencing used naive CD8+ T cells sorted from blood. The receptors were sampled from a man aged 18-30 years in good health.

The chain couples TRBV10-2 to TRBJ1-1; D remains unclear. The length of the CDR3 is 11 residues. V was shortened by 3 bases and J by 11 bases, with 10 bases between the two germline ends. Germline V gene data show CDR1 as WSHSY and CDR2 as SAAADI. This CDR3 reads CASSDGMWAFF. The CDR3 coding sequence is TGCGCCAGCAGTGATGGGATGTGGGCTTTCTTT.

This chain uses TRBV19 with TRBJ2-1, with D hard to call. CDR3 size: 13 residues. The V gene's germline CDR1 is LNHDA and CDR2 SQIVND (reference sequence). Trimming stripped 3 bases from V and 4 bases from J, with 7 bases between. In DNA, the CDR3 is TGTGCCAGTAGTATCGGCCATTACAATGAGCAGTTCTTC. It specifies CASSIGHYNEQFF.

This rearrangement joins TRBV5-6 to TRBJ2-3; no clear D gene. With 1 base removed from V and 5 bases from J, the gap between germline ends came to 8 bases. The CDR3 runs 13 residues. Germline values: CDR1 SGHDT, CDR2 YYEEEE. The CDR3 region is CASSLNWQDTQYF. Written as DNA, the CDR3 is TGTGCCAGCAGCTTGAATTGGCAAGATACGCAGTATTTT.

V and J are TRBV4-3 and TRBJ1-5; D not certain. This CDR3 has 16 residues. Germline V gene data show CDR1 as LGHNA and CDR2 as YSLEER. V dropped 0 bases and J dropped 0 bases, with 9 bases sitting between them. As DNA, the CDR3 is TGCGCCAGCAGCCAAGATACCGGGGTTAGCAATCAGCCCCAGCATTTT. Translated, it gives CASSQDTGVSNQPQHF.

The gene calls are TRBV6-1 and TRBJ1-4; possibly TRBD1 for D (5 bases). Between the trimmed V and J ends, which lost 2 bases and 7 bases, there was a span of 17 bases. This CDR3 is 16 amino acids long. Germline V gives CDR1 MNHNS, CDR2 SASEGT. Written as DNA, the CDR3 is TGTGCCAGCAGTGAACTCGGGCAGGGAGGTTCTGAAAAACTGTTTTTT. It encodes CASSELGQGGSEKLFF.

The V call is TRBV7-2, the J call TRBJ2-7; a possible D gene is TRBD2 (6 bases). Trimming pared 5 bases from V and 5 bases from J, leaving 16 bases between. Germline CDR1 reads SGHTA; CDR2 reads FQGNSA. CDR3 length: 14 amino acids. The chain's CDR3 is CASSPAAGINEQYF. The CDR3 DNA reads as TGTGCCAGCAGCCCGGCGGCGGGGATAAACGAGCAGTACTTC.

The chain combines TRBV9 with TRBJ1-3; possible D gene TRBD1, 6 bases. Germline loops: CDR1 SGDLS, CDR2 YYNGEE. This CDR3 spans 15 amino acids. V lost 0 bases, J lost 3 bases, and 10 bases lay in between. The CDR3 nucleotides are TGTGCCAGCAGCGTAGACGGGGGCGGTGGAAACACCATATATTTT. Its protein is CASSVDGGGGNTIYF.

This clone was picked up one time. The chain uses TRBV7-9 and TRBJ2-7, with D perhaps matching TRBD1 (6 bases). Germline CDR1 reads SEHNR; CDR2 reads FQNEAQ (reference sequence). There are 15 residues in the CDR3. Between the trimmed V and J ends, which lost 4 bases and 4 bases, there was a span of 17 bases. For the CDR3, the DNA is TGTGCCAGCAGCTCCTCCATGGGGACACTTTACGAGCAGTACTTC. Its protein product is CASSSSMGTLYEQYF.